The entry below gives a single T cell receptor beta chain sequence along with its context. Its antigen is unknown. Germline V CDR1 and CDR2: MNHEY, SVGAGI. CDR3 length equals 12 residues. Between the trimmed V and J ends, which lost 6 bases and 5 bases, there was a span of 7 bases. Starting 14 to 28 days after autologous transplant, ipilimumab 1 mg/kg was given. Patients got 3 mg/kg IV nivolumab weeks 1, 4, 7, 10, then biweekly through week 26. These data belong to a study of ipilimumab plus nivolumab after autologous stem cell transplantation. Study-wide results and caveats: Authors suggest TCR repertoire, Treg phenotype and gut microbiota support further study.

Method: immunoSEQ multiplex PCR; TCRdb's copy keeps in-frame clones and lacks some. This table has 12,000 or so clones, 70% to 80% appearing once. This chain connects TRBV6-5 to TRBJ1-4; the D gene is possibly TRBD1 (5 bases). Sequencing used PBMCs, obtained in a trial of ipilimumab plus nivolumab as post-transplant consolidation. The source is a male donor with multiple myeloma. CDR3 DNA: TGTGCCAGCAGACAGGCAAATGAAAAACTGTTTTTT. Its translation: CASRQANEKLFF.